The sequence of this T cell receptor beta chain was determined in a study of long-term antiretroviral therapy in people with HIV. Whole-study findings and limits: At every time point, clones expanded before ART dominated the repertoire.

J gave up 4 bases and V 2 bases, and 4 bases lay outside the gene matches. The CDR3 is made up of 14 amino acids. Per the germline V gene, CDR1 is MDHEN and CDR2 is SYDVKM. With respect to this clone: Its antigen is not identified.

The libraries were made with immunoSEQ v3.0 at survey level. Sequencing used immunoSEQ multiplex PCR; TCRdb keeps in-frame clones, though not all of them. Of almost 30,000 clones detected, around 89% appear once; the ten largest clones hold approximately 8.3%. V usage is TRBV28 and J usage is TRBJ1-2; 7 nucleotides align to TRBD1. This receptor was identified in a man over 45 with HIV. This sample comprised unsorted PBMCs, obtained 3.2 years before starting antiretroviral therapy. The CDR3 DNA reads TGTGCCAGCAGTTTAGGCAGGGGGGCCTATGGCTACACCTTC. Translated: CASSLGRGAYGYTF.